One and the same sample provided the 28 T cell receptor beta chains below, sequenced in a study of blood T cell repertoires in COVID-19. Sequencing was performed with immunoSEQ multiplex PCR; in TCRdb, only in-frame clones are kept and a portion is missing. The repertoire includes some 180,000 clones, roughly 88% of them detected once, and 6.5% to 9% sits in the top ten. Sample: peripheral blood. The receptors were sampled from a woman between 40 and 50 years old with COVID-19, enrolled during active disease.

The gene calls are TRBV6-5 and TRBJ1-6, with 10 bases lining up with TRBD1. V was clipped by 5 bases and J by 11 bases; unmatched bases: 3. The CDR3 runs to 13 residues. Germline-derived CDR1 and CDR2 are MNHEY and SVGAGI. The CDR3 sequence is CASSRDRGTPLHF. CDR3 bases: TGTGCCAGCAGTCGGGACAGGGGAACACCCCTCCACTTT.

The rearrangement joins TRBV5-1 to TRBJ2-1; TRBD1 matches at 10 bases. V trimming: 4 bases; J trimming: 6 bases; junction bases outside the gene matches: 10. The CDR3 runs to 16 residues. The germline CDR1 and CDR2 sequences are SGHRS and YFSETQ. CDR3 in DNA: TGCGCCAGCAGCCTCCTCCGACAGGGGGCCTCCAATGAGCAGTTCTTC. It specifies CASSLLRQGASNEQFF.

The chain carries TRBV5-6 and TRBJ1-2; no firm D call. This CDR3 is 16 amino acids long. CDR1 is SGHDT, CDR2 YYEEEE, per germline. V was pared by 4 bases and J by 0 bases, with 16 bases between. The DNA of the CDR3 is TGTGCCAGCAGCATGGAACAGCTTCAAGCTAACTATGGCTACACCTTC. Translation: CASSMEQLQANYGYTF.

The chain couples TRBV5-6 to TRBJ1-2; TRBD1 might be the D (5 bases). The CDR3 is 12 amino acids. Trimming stripped 4 bases from V and 4 bases from J, with 8 bases between. The germline V gene has CDR1 SGHDT and CDR2 YYEEEE. The CDR3 nucleotides read TGTGCCAGCAGCCTCGACAGCTATGGCTACACCTTC. Amino acid sequence: CASSLDSYGYTF.

This clone appeared once. The V and J genes are TRBV6-4 and TRBJ2-2; 13 nucleotides agree with TRBD2. V lost 5 bases and J lost 3; bases outside the gene matches: 3. Per germline, CDR1 MRHNA and CDR2 SNTAGT. The length of the CDR3 is 16 residues. The CDR3 spells CASSPLAGGHTGELFF. The DNA of the CDR3 is TGTGCCAGCAGTCCACTAGCGGGGGGGCACACCGGGGAGCTGTTTTTT.

This chain connects TRBV5-1 to TRBJ1-1, with 9 bases aligning to TRBD1. V shed 4 bases and J 5 bases; nucleotides not matched to a gene: 6. The CDR3 length is 14 residues. CDR1 and CDR2 from the germline V gene are SGHRS and YFSETQ. The CDR3 DNA reads as TGCGCCAGCAGCGTGACAGGGGGATGGACTGAAGCTTTCTTT. Amino acids: CASSVTGGWTEAFF.

The chain links TRBV7-2 to TRBJ2-1; 8 bases map to TRBD1. CDR3 length equals 16 residues. V lost 8 bases to trimming and J lost 3 bases; unmatched junction nucleotides: 12. Per the germline V gene, CDR1 is SGHTA and CDR2 is FQGNSA. CDR3 amino acids: CASRSGGTGGYNEQFF. The CDR3 DNA reads as TGTGCCAGCCGATCAGGGGGAACAGGGGGCTACAATGAGCAGTTCTTC.

This clone was observed a handful of times. This sequence joins TRBV5-1 and TRBJ1-4, with 7 bases that match TRBD1. Germline V gives CDR1 SGHRS, CDR2 YFSETQ. The ends lost 7 bases at V and 8 bases at J; junction bases unmatched: 8. This CDR3 region has 13 residues. As DNA, the CDR3 is TGCGCCAGCGGCCCAGGGGGTAGGGAAAAACTGTTTTTT. Amino acid sequence: CASGPGGREKLFF.

The chain recombines TRBV7-9 with TRBJ1-2; 7 bases map to TRBD1. Looked up from germline, CDR1 is SEHNR and CDR2 is FQNEAQ (reference sequence). The trim removed 7 bases at V and 4 bases at J, leaving 9 bases unmatched. This CDR3 has 14 residues. The CDR3 region is CASTQQGHGYGYTF. CDR3 bases: TGTGCCAGCACCCAACAGGGGCACGGCTATGGCTACACCTTC. Full variable domain (remainder filled in from reference TRBV7-9 and TRBJ1-2): DTGVSQNPRHKITKRGQNVTFRCDPISEHNRLYWYRQTLGQGPEFLTYFQNEAQLEKSRLLSDRFSAERPKGSFSTLEIQRTEQGDSAMYLCASTQQGHGYGYTFGSGTRLTVV.

V gene TRBV19 combines with J gene TRBJ1-1; a possible D gene is TRBD1 (6 bases). The V and J ends lost 1 base and 4 bases respectively, with 16 bases between them. Germline CDR1 is LNHDA and CDR2 is SQIVND (reference sequence). The CDR3 is 16 residues long. The CDR3 loop is CASSIAGAMVVTEAFF. In DNA form, the CDR3 reads TGTGCCAGTAGTATAGCAGGGGCGATGGTGGTCACTGAAGCTTTCTTT.

The sample holds a few counts of this clone. The chain links TRBV2 to TRBJ2-7; possibly TRBD1 for D (6 bases). This CDR3 has 13 amino acids. Germline V lookup: CDR1 SNHLY, CDR2 FYNNEI. Trimming cost V 6 bases and J 3 bases, with 12 bases left between them. The CDR3 DNA reads TGTGCCAGCAGCTCTGACAGGATCTACGAGCAGTACTTC. Residues: CASSSDRIYEQYF.

The chain combines TRBV10-1 with TRBJ2-7; D is perhaps TRBD2 (5 bases). Germline V gene data show CDR1 as WNHNN and CDR2 as SYGVQD (reference sequence). This CDR3 comprises 14 residues. Trimming left V 3 bases short and J 0 bases short, with 9 bases between. CDR3 nucleotides: TGCGCCAGCAGTGATAATCGGGGCTCCTACGAGCAGTACTTC. This gives the protein CASSDNRGSYEQYF.

This clone was counted once. The chain is built from TRBV2 and TRBJ1-6; no firm D call. V was clipped by 7 bases and J by 8 bases, with 15 bases between them. CDR3 length: 14 amino acids. Germline V gene data show CDR1 as SNHLY and CDR2 as FYNNEI. The CDR3 reads CASTLIWRDSPLHF. For the CDR3, the DNA is TGTGCCAGCACCCTCATATGGAGGGATTCACCCCTCCACTTT.

In its sample, this clone was seen a few times. This rearrangement joins TRBV27 to TRBJ1-6, with 7 bases aligning to TRBD1. The CDR3 is made up of 16 amino acids. Germline-derived CDR1 and CDR2 are MNHEY and SMNVEV (reference sequence). The trim removed 6 bases at V and 7 bases at J, leaving 12 bases unmatched. The CDR3 DNA reads TGTGCCAGCAGATTTCTTCCGGGACAGCTAAATTCACCCCTCCACTTT. The encoded protein is CASRFLPGQLNSPLHF.

This chain connects TRBV28 to TRBJ1-2; D gene ambiguous. The CDR3 runs to 14 residues. V lost 6 bases and J lost 5, with 16 bases in between. Germline V lookup: CDR1 MDHEN, CDR2 SYDVKM. CDR3 in amino acids: CASRPQITRYGYTF. CDR3 nucleotide sequence: TGTGCCAGCAGGCCTCAGATCACTAGGTATGGCTACACCTTC.

This clone has a handful of counts. The chain employs TRBV6-5 and TRBJ2-2; possible D gene TRBD1, 6 bases. The germline V gene has CDR1 MNHEY and CDR2 SVGAGI. Trimming removed 0 bases at V and 2 bases at J, with 10 bases between. The CDR3 is made up of 16 amino acids. The CDR3 DNA reads as TGTGCCAGCAGTTACTCCGGGACATACAACACCGGGGAGCTGTTTTTT. It is translated as CASSYSGTYNTGELFF.

The J gene is TRBJ2-7, the V gene TRBV5-1; 9 positions match TRBD1. Germline V gene sequence: CDR1 SGHRS, CDR2 YFSETQ. The ends lost 2 bases at V and 5 bases at J; junction bases unmatched: 5. This CDR3 has 14 amino acids. The CDR3: CASSFYRTGDEQYF. Here the CDR3 DNA reads TGCGCCAGCAGCTTTTACAGGACAGGGGACGAGCAGTACTTC.

This clone was detected a few times. The rearrangement joins TRBV19 to TRBJ2-7; no firm D call. The V end was cut by 4 bases, the J end by 2 bases, with 6 bases between. Per germline, CDR1 LNHDA and CDR2 SQIVND (reference sequence). CDR3 size: 12 residues. The CDR3 region is CASSKDTYEQYF. The DNA for the CDR3 is TGTGCCAGTAGTAAAGACACCTACGAGCAGTACTTC.

This clone was seen just once. The rearrangement uses TRBV2 and TRBJ1-2; TRBD1 aligns across 7 bases. Trimming cost V 11 bases and J 2 bases; bases outside gene matches: 5. This CDR3 spans 12 amino acids. Germline CDR1 is SNHLY and CDR2 is FYNNEI. The CDR3 DNA follows: TGTGCCGTGGGGACAGAAAACTATGGCTACACCTTC. It codes for CAVGTENYGYTF.

The chain recombines TRBV6-7 with TRBJ2-7, with 10 positions matching TRBD2. TRBV6-7 has ORF status, its function being uncertain. V lost 9 bases and J lost 6; bases outside the gene matches: 14. The CDR3 consists of 15 residues. The CDR3 reads CASRCLLAGPGEQYF. The CDR3, as DNA: TGTGCCAGTCGGTGTTTACTAGCGGGGCCCGGCGAGCAGTACTTC.

The chain carries TRBV7-8 and TRBJ1-2, with 9 bases fitting TRBD1. The germline gives CDR1 SGHVS, CDR2 FQNEAQ. The CDR3 loop spans 17 amino acids. With 0 bases clipped from V and 3 bases from J, the junction kept 8 bases outside the gene matches. As DNA, the CDR3 is TGTGCCAGCAGCTTAGCGGACAGGGGCTCTTTGGACTATGGCTACACCTTC. It yields the protein CASSLADRGSLDYGYTF.

The V and J genes are TRBV7-6 and TRBJ2-5; 13 bases fit TRBD2. The CDR3 is made up of 18 amino acids. The V segment lost 1 base and the J segment 2 bases; nucleotides outside the gene matches: 7. In germline, CDR1 is SGHVS, CDR2 FNYEAQ. Here the CDR3 reads CASSLVPPGLAGQETQYF. Here the CDR3 DNA reads TGTGCCAGCAGCTTAGTCCCACCGGGACTAGCGGGGCAAGAGACCCAGTACTTC.

The rearrangement uses TRBV27 and TRBJ2-7; TRBD2 aligns across 12 bases. Germline CDR1 MNHEY, CDR2 SMNVEV (reference sequence). V lost 6 bases to trimming and J lost 2 bases; unmatched junction nucleotides: 5. The CDR3 is 15 residues long. As DNA, the CDR3 is TGTGCCAGCAGACCGCTAGCGGGAGGGACCTACGAGCAGTACTTC. This gives the protein CASRPLAGGTYEQYF.

The sample holds a few counts of this clone. Here the CDR3 reads CASRVQGTANYGYTF. As DNA, the CDR3 is TGTGCCAGTAGGGTACAGGGTACCGCTAACTATGGCTACACCTTC. This sequence joins TRBV19 and TRBJ1-2; D perhaps matches TRBD1 (6 bases). Germline CDR1 LNHDA, CDR2 SQIVND (reference sequence). V was cut by 6 bases and J by 0 bases, with 14 bases left in between. The CDR3 is 15 residues long.

This clone was seen just once. The V gene is TRBV28, the J gene TRBJ2-3; possibly TRBD1 for D (6 bases). Germline V gene lookup returns CDR1 MDHEN and CDR2 SYDVKM. The CDR3 runs to 15 residues. Trimming took off 2 bases at V and 2 bases at J, with 11 bases between the two ends. The CDR3 reads CASSLETGPTDTQYF. The CDR3 nucleotides read TGTGCCAGCAGTTTAGAGACAGGTCCCACAGATACGCAGTATTTT.

The chain carries TRBV6-4 and TRBJ2-3, with 9 bases lining up with TRBD1. This CDR3 contains 15 residues. Germline loops: CDR1 MRHNA, CDR2 SNTAGT. V shed 4 bases, J shed 4 bases, and the junction held 6 bases outside the gene matches. DNA of the CDR3: TGTGCCAGCAGTGGACCGGGACAGGGCCCAGATACGCAGTATTTT. It translates to CASSGPGQGPDTQYF.

This chain connects TRBV11-3 to TRBJ2-3, with D uncertain. Germline V gene sequence: CDR1 SGHNT, CDR2 YENEEA. V lost 5 bases and J 6 bases, leaving 12 bases between the germline ends. The CDR3 spans 13 residues. The CDR3 DNA follows: TGTGCCAGCAGCGTGACTGGTTTCGATACGCAGTATTTT. The encoded protein is CASSVTGFDTQYF.

V usage is TRBV27 and J usage is TRBJ2-3; 12 positions match TRBD2. The length of the CDR3 is 17 residues. CDR1 MNHEY and CDR2 SMNVEV come from the germline V gene (reference sequence). Trimming took 3 bases from V and 7 from J; bases not matched to a gene: 11. The CDR3 protein is CASSFPSSGGAGNTQYF. The CDR3 DNA follows: TGTGCCAGCAGTTTTCCCTCTAGCGGGGGGGCCGGAAATACGCAGTATTTT.